A selection of T cell receptor beta chains follows, all from one sample in a study of blood T cell repertoires in COVID-19. TCRdb's table, derived via immunoSEQ multiplex PCR, lists solely in-frame clones and lacks some. The sample shows hundreds of thousands of clones, about 84% of them seen only once. Sequencing was performed on PBMCs or T cells enriched from blood (not recorded which). Every receptor here comes from a man aged 25 to 40 with acute COVID-19. The CDR3 runs from the conserved cysteine through the conserved F or W. The D gene is left open where the match is weak. Part of the rows lack a size; the others show once, few, many or a class for expanded clones.

V gene: TRBV27
clone size: -
D gene: -
J gene: TRBJ1-4
CDR3 length: 16
CDR3 DNA: TGTGCCAGCAGCCAGAACCCGGGAGCAACTAATGAAAAACTGTTTTTT
CDR3 protein: CASSQNPGATNEKLFF

V gene: TRBV5-4
clone size: -
D gene: TRBD2
J gene: TRBJ2-1
CDR3 length: 16
CDR3 DNA: TGTGCCAGCAGCGCGGGTACTAGCGGAAATTACAATGAGCAGTTCTTC
CDR3 protein: CASSAGTSGNYNEQFF

V gene: TRBV19
clone size: many
D gene: -
J gene: TRBJ1-5
CDR3 length: 15
CDR3 DNA: TGTGCCAGTAGCGAGACCGGAGGCGGCAATCAGCCCCAGCATTTT
CDR3 protein: CASSETGGGNQPQHF

V gene: TRBV19
clone size: -
D gene: -
J gene: TRBJ1-3
CDR3 length: 13
CDR3 DNA: TGTGCCAGTACCCGCGAGGGAGGAAACACCATATATTTT
CDR3 protein: CASTREGGNTIYF

V gene: TRBV19
clone size: few
D gene: -
J gene: TRBJ1-1
CDR3 length: 13
CDR3 DNA: TGTGCCAGTAGTATAGGTCAGGGGATAGAAGCTTTCTTT
CDR3 protein: CASSIGQGIEAFF

V gene: TRBV28
clone size: -
D gene: -
J gene: TRBJ2-7
CDR3 length: 12
CDR3 DNA: TGTGCCAGCAGCCTTTCCTTCTACGAGCAGTACTTC
CDR3 protein: CASSLSFYEQYF

V gene: TRBV7-2
clone size: -
D gene: -
J gene: TRBJ2-5
CDR3 length: 14
CDR3 DNA: TGTGCCAGCAGCTTAGCGACCGGGCAAGAGACCCAGTACTTC
CDR3 protein: CASSLATGQETQYF

V gene: TRBV9
clone size: -
D gene: -
J gene: TRBJ1-6
CDR3 length: 14
CDR3 DNA: TGTGCCAGCAGAGAGGAACCAGTGGGAGCACCCCTCCACTTT
CDR3 protein: CASREEPVGAPLHF

V gene: TRBV30
clone size: few
D gene: TRBD1
J gene: TRBJ2-1
CDR3 length: 16
CDR3 DNA: TGTGCCTGGAGTTTTTATGGTCAGGGGGCGTTTGGTGAGCAGTTCTTC
CDR3 protein: CAWSFYGQGAFGEQFF

V gene: TRBV7-9
clone size: -
D gene: -
J gene: TRBJ1-1
CDR3 length: 16
CDR3 DNA: TGTGCCAGCAGCTCTGTTGACGCGGGCAAGAACACTGAAGCTTTCTTT
CDR3 protein: CASSSVDAGKNTEAFF

V gene: TRBV5-1
clone size: -
D gene: -
J gene: TRBJ2-7
CDR3 length: 14
CDR3 DNA: TGCGCCAGCAGCTTCGACAGTACCTCCTACGAGCAGTACTTC
CDR3 protein: CASSFDSTSYEQYF

V gene: TRBV7-9
clone size: -
D gene: -
J gene: TRBJ1-5
CDR3 length: 14
CDR3 DNA: TGTGCCAGCTCCCCTAACCCTAGCAATCAGCCCCAGCATTTT
CDR3 protein: CASSPNPSNQPQHF

V gene: TRBV14
clone size: -
D gene: -
J gene: TRBJ2-6
CDR3 length: 14
CDR3 DNA: TGTGCCAGCAGCTTCAACTCTGGGGCCAACGTCCTGACTTTC
CDR3 protein: CASSFNSGANVLTF

V gene: TRBV7-2
clone size: -
D gene: TRBD2
J gene: TRBJ2-1
CDR3 length: 14
CDR3 DNA: TGTGCCACCGCAGCGGGGGGGCCCTCCAATGAGCAGTTCTTC
CDR3 protein: CATAAGGPSNEQFF

V gene: TRBV18
clone size: -
D gene: TRBD1
J gene: TRBJ2-7
CDR3 length: 14
CDR3 DNA: TGTGCCAGCTCAAGAGGACAGGTCACCTCCGAGCAGTACTTC
CDR3 protein: CASSRGQVTSEQYF

V gene: TRBV23-1
clone size: -
D gene: -
J gene: TRBJ1-1
CDR3 length: 14
CDR3 DNA: TGCGCCAGCAGTCTAAAGGGAGGGTCCACTGAAGCTTTCTTT
CDR3 protein: CASSLKGGSTEAFF

V gene: TRBV18
clone size: -
D gene: TRBD1
J gene: TRBJ2-5
CDR3 length: 13
CDR3 DNA: TGTGCCAGCTCACCACCCAGGGGGGAGACCCAGTACTTC
CDR3 protein: CASSPPRGETQYF

V gene: TRBV7-9
clone size: -
D gene: -
J gene: TRBJ1-2
CDR3 length: 12
CDR3 DNA: TGTGCCAGCAGCGAAGACAGTTATGGCTACACCTTC
CDR3 protein: CASSEDSYGYTF

V gene: TRBV11-2
clone size: -
D gene: -
J gene: TRBJ1-2
CDR3 length: 14
CDR3 DNA: TGTGCCAGCAGCTCCGGAGGTGGCAGCTGGGGCTACACCTTC
CDR3 protein: CASSSGGGSWGYTF

V gene: TRBV30
clone size: -
D gene: -
J gene: TRBJ1-2
CDR3 length: 11
CDR3 DNA: TGTGCCTGGAGTGTATACGGGGGCTACACCTTC
CDR3 protein: CAWSVYGGYTF

V gene: TRBV21-1
clone size: few
D gene: -
J gene: TRBJ2-1
CDR3 length: 18
CDR3 DNA: TGTGCCAGCAGCAAAGGTTTATTAGCGGGGGGATCGGTCGATGAGCAGTTCTTC
CDR3 protein: CASSKGLLAGGSVDEQFF

V gene: TRBV4-1
clone size: -
D gene: -
J gene: TRBJ1-4
CDR3 length: 12
CDR3 DNA: TGCGCCAGCAGTTACTCTCGGGGGGACCTGTTTTTT
CDR3 protein: CASSYSRGDLFF

V gene: TRBV7-4
clone size: -
D gene: TRBD2
J gene: TRBJ2-5
CDR3 length: 15
CDR3 DNA: TGTGCCAGCCCTCTTCCAGCGGGGGGCTTCGAGACCCAGTACTTC
CDR3 protein: CASPLPAGGFETQYF

V gene: TRBV7-9
clone size: -
D gene: -
J gene: TRBJ1-2
CDR3 length: 14
CDR3 DNA: TGTGCCAGCAGCTTGGAGGTTGGGGTGAATGGCTACACCTTC
CDR3 protein: CASSLEVGVNGYTF

V gene: TRBV18
clone size: -
D gene: -
J gene: TRBJ1-1
CDR3 length: 15
CDR3 DNA: TGTGCCAGCTCACCTACTCCGGGTTCCGGATCTGAAGCTTTCTTT
CDR3 protein: CASSPTPGSGSEAFF

V gene: TRBV5-1
clone size: -
D gene: -
J gene: TRBJ2-7
CDR3 length: 15
CDR3 DNA: TGCGCCAGCAGCTTGGCCTTTGGGGGCGATTACGAGCAGTACTTC
CDR3 protein: CASSLAFGGDYEQYF

V gene: TRBV12-5
clone size: -
D gene: -
J gene: TRBJ2-7
CDR3 length: 13
CDR3 DNA: TGTGCTAGTGCGGCTAGCACCTCCTACGAGCAGTACTTC
CDR3 protein: CASAASTSYEQYF

V gene: TRBV18
clone size: once
D gene: TRBD1
J gene: TRBJ1-2
CDR3 length: 14
CDR3 DNA: TGTGCCAGCTCACCTCAGAGACAGGGTCAAGACTACACCTTC
CDR3 protein: CASSPQRQGQDYTF

V gene: TRBV7-9
clone size: -
D gene: -
J gene: TRBJ1-2
CDR3 length: 16
CDR3 DNA: TGTGCCAGCAGCCGACCTAGGGGGGGTACTAACTATGGCTACACCTTC
CDR3 protein: CASSRPRGGTNYGYTF

V gene: TRBV2
clone size: -
D gene: -
J gene: TRBJ1-4
CDR3 length: 12
CDR3 DNA: TGTGCCAGCAGTGAGTCCCGGGAAAAACTGTTTTTT
CDR3 protein: CASSESREKLFF

V gene: TRBV19
clone size: few
D gene: -
J gene: TRBJ1-2
CDR3 length: 15
CDR3 DNA: TGTGCCAGTAGTATAGGGGCTTCCAGAGACTATGGCTACACCTTC
CDR3 protein: CASSIGASRDYGYTF

V gene: TRBV5-4
clone size: -
D gene: -
J gene: TRBJ2-6
CDR3 length: 17
CDR3 DNA: TGTGCCAGCAGCTTTGGGCAGCCGCTCTCTGGGGCCAACGTCCTGACTTTC
CDR3 protein: CASSFGQPLSGANVLTF

V gene: TRBV5-1
clone size: -
D gene: -
J gene: TRBJ1-6
CDR3 length: 14
CDR3 DNA: TGCGCCAGCAGTAATGCGGGTTTTGATTCACCCCTCCACTTT
CDR3 protein: CASSNAGFDSPLHF

V gene: TRBV6-2/TRBV6-3
clone size: -
D gene: -
J gene: TRBJ1-2
CDR3 length: 13
CDR3 DNA: TGTGCCAGCAGCCCCAGCGGACCCTATGGCTACACCTTC
CDR3 protein: CASSPSGPYGYTF

V gene: TRBV7-6
clone size: -
D gene: TRBD1
J gene: TRBJ2-7
CDR3 length: 15
CDR3 DNA: TGTGCCAGCAGCTTAACAGGGGAAAACTCCTACGAGCAGTACTTC
CDR3 protein: CASSLTGENSYEQYF

V gene: TRBV9
clone size: -
D gene: TRBD2
J gene: TRBJ2-1
CDR3 length: 15
CDR3 DNA: TGTGCCAGCAGCGTGGAAGCGGGGGTTAAGAATGAGCAGTTCTTC
CDR3 protein: CASSVEAGVKNEQFF

V gene: TRBV5-4
clone size: -
D gene: -
J gene: TRBJ1-2
CDR3 length: 15
CDR3 DNA: TGTGCCAGCAGCTTGGATCCACAGCTCCAGAATGGCTACACCTTC
CDR3 protein: CASSLDPQLQNGYTF

V gene: TRBV18
clone size: -
D gene: TRBD1
J gene: TRBJ1-1
CDR3 length: 14
CDR3 DNA: TGTGCCAGCTCACCGAGACAAGGGACAGATGAAGCTTTCTTT
CDR3 protein: CASSPRQGTDEAFF

V gene: TRBV19
clone size: -
D gene: -
J gene: TRBJ1-4
CDR3 length: 14
CDR3 DNA: TGTGCCAGTAGTATCGGGAACAGCAGGGAAAAACTGTTTTTT
CDR3 protein: CASSIGNSREKLFF

V gene: TRBV28
clone size: -
D gene: -
J gene: TRBJ1-1
CDR3 length: 13
CDR3 DNA: TGTGCCAGCAGTCCGACAGGAGTCACTGAAGCTTTCTTT
CDR3 protein: CASSPTGVTEAFF

V gene: TRBV5-5
clone size: -
D gene: -
J gene: TRBJ2-3
CDR3 length: 13
CDR3 DNA: TGTGCCAGCAGCTTGGGGGGAGCAGATACGCAGTATTTT
CDR3 protein: CASSLGGADTQYF

V gene: TRBV7-9
clone size: -
D gene: TRBD1
J gene: TRBJ2-5
CDR3 length: 14
CDR3 DNA: TGTGCCAGCAGGGACAGGGGGCTGGGGGAGACCCAGTACTTC
CDR3 protein: CASRDRGLGETQYF

V gene: TRBV6-6
clone size: few
D gene: -
J gene: TRBJ2-2
CDR3 length: 13
CDR3 DNA: TGTGCCAGCAGTTGGACAAACACCGGGGAGCTGTTTTTT
CDR3 protein: CASSWTNTGELFF

V gene: TRBV6-5
clone size: -
D gene: TRBD1
J gene: TRBJ2-7
CDR3 length: 14
CDR3 DNA: TGTGCCAGCAGTTACGGACAGGGTAACTACGAGCAGTACTTC
CDR3 protein: CASSYGQGNYEQYF

V gene: TRBV20-1
clone size: -
D gene: -
J gene: TRBJ1-4
CDR3 length: 10
CDR3 DNA: TGCAGTGCTAGCGGTGAAAAACTGTTTTTT
CDR3 protein: CSASGEKLFF

V gene: TRBV4-2
clone size: -
D gene: TRBD1
J gene: TRBJ2-1
CDR3 length: 15
CDR3 DNA: TGTGCCAGCAGCCCGGACAGGGTTGGTTACAATGAGCAGTTCTTC
CDR3 protein: CASSPDRVGYNEQFF

V gene: TRBV5-6
clone size: -
D gene: -
J gene: TRBJ1-5
CDR3 length: 13
CDR3 DNA: TGTGCCAGCAGCTTGTGGCCTAATCAGCCCCAGCATTTT
CDR3 protein: CASSLWPNQPQHF

V gene: TRBV5-1
clone size: -
D gene: -
J gene: TRBJ2-7
CDR3 length: 14
CDR3 DNA: TGCGCCAGCAGCTTGGACCAGGCAACCTACGAGCAGTACTTC
CDR3 protein: CASSLDQATYEQYF

V gene: TRBV6-5
clone size: -
D gene: TRBD1
J gene: TRBJ1-5
CDR3 length: 13
CDR3 DNA: TGTGCCAGCTCTAGGGACAGAAGGCAGCCCCAGCATTTT
CDR3 protein: CASSRDRRQPQHF

V gene: TRBV9
clone size: -
D gene: -
J gene: TRBJ1-2
CDR3 length: 13
CDR3 DNA: TGTGCCAGCAGCGTAGCGGGGAGGAATGGCTACACCTTC
CDR3 protein: CASSVAGRNGYTF